This T cell receptor (beta chain) was sequenced for a study of cytomegalovirus exposure and HLA in healthy donors. Study-wide results and limits: When the data were analyzed later, several of the most significant clusters appeared to be linked to common viral pathogens. A later analysis reportedly found fewer N-insertions in an Asian-associated ancestry cluster than the roughly 700-donor mean.

Germline V gene lookup returns CDR1 MNHNS and CDR2 SASEGT. The CDR3 sequence is 18 residues long. V was pared by 0 bases and J by 9 bases, with 14 bases of the junction left unmatched. Both 60 Vbeta primers and 13 Jbeta primers went into the PCR. Sequencing used immunoSEQ multiplex PCR; TCRdb keeps in-frame clones, though not all of them. The data hold 120,000 or so clones, with around 68% observed a single time. For this clone: Its matching antigen is unknown.

The sequence came from a middle-aged man in good health and CMV-seropositive. The chain carries TRBV6-1 and TRBJ2-1; 10 bases are a match to TRBD2. Sequencing was done on a sample of PBMCs. The CDR3 sequence is CASSEALLASGRLGEQFF. CDR3 DNA: TGTGCCAGCAGTGAAGCGCTTCTGGCTAGCGGGAGATTAGGTGAGCAGTTCTTC.